A selection of T cell receptor beta chains follows, all from one sample in a study of OX40 agonist ivuxolimab in advanced cancers. Clones were sequenced by immunoSEQ multiplex PCR, and TCRdb holds only the in-frame ones, with some missing. Among about 69,000 clones, about four fifths were seen once, and the ten largest hold about 2.2%. The sequencing here drew on CD4+ or CD8+ T cells sorted from blood, taken in a trial of the OX40 agonist ivuxolimab. The receptors here all came from an adult with an advanced solid tumor such as melanoma, head and neck, liver or kidney cancer. Both conserved end residues are part of each CDR3. A D gene is named only where the DNA matches it firmly. Not every row has a clone size; where given, it reads once, few, many or a size class.

j_call v_call clone_size d_call cdr3_nt cdr3_aa
TRBJ2-2 TRBV9 NA NA TGTGCCAGCAGCATCGGACGGGTGAACACCGGGGAGCTGTTTTTT CASSIGRVNTGELFF
TRBJ1-5 TRBV7-2 NA NA TGTGCCAGCAGCTTATCCGGGGGCGGTCAGCCCCAGCATTTT CASSLSGGGQPQHF
TRBJ2-1 TRBV11-3 NA TRBD1 TGTGCCAGCAGCCTAACACAGGGGTCGAATGAGCAGTTCTTC CASSLTQGSNEQFF
TRBJ2-3 TRBV28 NA NA TGTGCCAGCAGCCCTGACACGACCTCAGGGGATACGCAGTATTTT CASSPDTTSGDTQYF
TRBJ1-2 TRBV7-2 NA TRBD1 TGTGCCAGCAGCCTACAGGGGAGGTCTGGCTACACCTTC CASSLQGRSGYTF
TRBJ2-7 TRBV28 NA TRBD2 TGTGCCAGCATTCCGGGGGGGCAGGACTACGAGCAGTACTTC CASIPGGQDYEQYF
TRBJ1-5 TRBV21-1 NA NA TGTGCCAGCAGCACCCGACAGACCGGCCTGGATAGCAATCAGCCCCAGCATTTT CASSTRQTGLDSNQPQHF
TRBJ1-5 TRBV29-1 medium-sized NA TGCAGCGCCTCGGACGGACTTAGCAATCAGCCCCAGCATTTT CSASDGLSNQPQHF
TRBJ2-1 TRBV5-1 NA NA TGCGCCAGCAGCACCTCCGGTGGCAGCCCTACAGGCAATGAGCAGTTCTTC CASSTSGGSPTGNEQFF
TRBJ1-2 TRBV7-8 NA NA TGTGCCAGCACCAAGGGGGGGGCAGTTAACTATGGCTACACCTTC CASTKGGAVNYGYTF
TRBJ2-2 TRBV14 NA NA TGTGCCAGCAGCCAGGGGCTCGGTAGAGGCCCCGGGGAGCTGTTTTTT CASSQGLGRGPGELFF
TRBJ2-7 TRBV2 NA NA TGTGCCAGCGGCGATTGGGGTCGGGCCTACGAGCAGTACTTC CASGDWGRAYEQYF
TRBJ1-5 TRBV5-8 NA TRBD1 TGTGCCAGCAGCTTCCGGGACAGTAATCAGCCCCAGCATTTT CASSFRDSNQPQHF
TRBJ2-3 TRBV5-1 NA TRBD2 TGCGCCAGCAGCTTGGTGACTAGCGGGAGAGGCGCAGATACGCAGTATTTT CASSLVTSGRGADTQYF
TRBJ2-7 TRBV30 NA NA TGTGCCTGGAAGGGTCGGGGACCCCGCGAGCAGTACTTC CAWKGRGPREQYF
TRBJ2-7 TRBV2 NA NA TGTGCCAGCAGTGAAGTCCCCCTTTACGAGCAGTACTTC CASSEVPLYEQYF
TRBJ2-1 TRBV19 few TRBD2 TGTGCCAGTAGAGAGCGGGGACCCAATGAGCAGTTCTTC CASRERGPNEQFF
TRBJ2-6 TRBV11-2 NA NA TGTGCCAGCAGCTTAGACCTGTGGGCTGGGGCCAACGTCCTGACTTTC CASSLDLWAGANVLTF
TRBJ2-1 TRBV5-4 NA NA TGTGCCAGCAGCTCACGCAGGGTGCAGCACAATGAGCAGTTCTTC CASSSRRVQHNEQFF
TRBJ1-4 TRBV4-1 NA NA TGCGCCAGCAGCCCTCAACCGGACCTAAGAAATGAAAAACTGTTTTTT CASSPQPDLRNEKLFF
TRBJ1-2 TRBV5-1 once NA TGCGCCAGCAGCCAGGACACTAACTATGGCTACACCTTC CASSQDTNYGYTF
TRBJ2-2 TRBV28 once NA TGTGCCAGCAGGGAGGGACAGATGAACACCGGGGAGCTGTTTTTT CASREGQMNTGELFF
TRBJ1-1 TRBV9 NA NA TGTGCCAGCAGCGTAGCGGGTAACGCTGAAGCTTTCTTT CASSVAGNAEAFF
TRBJ1-2 TRBV6-6 NA TRBD1 TGTGCCAGCAGTTACAGTACGACAGGGGTGAATGGCTACACCTTC CASSYSTTGVNGYTF
TRBJ2-5 TRBV7-3 NA TRBD2 TGTGCCAGCAGCTCCGGGGGGGCCGGCGAGACCCAGTACTTC CASSSGGAGETQYF
TRBJ1-1 TRBV14 NA NA TGTGCCAGCAAGATGACTGGGCTTAAGACTGAAGCTTTCTTT CASKMTGLKTEAFF
TRBJ2-3 TRBV2 once NA TGTGCCAGTAAATTAAGCGCAGATACGCAGTATTTT CASKLSADTQYF
TRBJ1-2 TRBV12-5 NA NA TGTGCTACCCGGGAGGACGGTACTAACTATGGCTACACCTTC CATREDGTNYGYTF